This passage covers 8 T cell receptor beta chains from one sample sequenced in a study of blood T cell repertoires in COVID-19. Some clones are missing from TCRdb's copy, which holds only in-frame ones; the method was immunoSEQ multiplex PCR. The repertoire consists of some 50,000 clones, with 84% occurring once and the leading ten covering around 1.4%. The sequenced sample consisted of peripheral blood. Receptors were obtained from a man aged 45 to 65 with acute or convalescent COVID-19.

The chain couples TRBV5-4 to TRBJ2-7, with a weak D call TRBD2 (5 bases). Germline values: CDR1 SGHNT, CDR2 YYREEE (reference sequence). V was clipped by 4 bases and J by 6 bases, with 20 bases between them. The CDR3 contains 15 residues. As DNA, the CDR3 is TGTGCCAGCAGCCCGGACGGACTCCCGATATCCGAGCAGTACTTC. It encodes CASSPDGLPISEQYF.

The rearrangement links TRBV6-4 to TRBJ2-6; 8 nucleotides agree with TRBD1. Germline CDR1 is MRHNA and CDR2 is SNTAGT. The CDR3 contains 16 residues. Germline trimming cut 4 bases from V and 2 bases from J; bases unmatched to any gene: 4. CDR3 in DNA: TGTGCCAGCAGTGTTTCAGGGGGCGCTGGGGCCAACGTCCTGACTTTC. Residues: CASSVSGGAGANVLTF.

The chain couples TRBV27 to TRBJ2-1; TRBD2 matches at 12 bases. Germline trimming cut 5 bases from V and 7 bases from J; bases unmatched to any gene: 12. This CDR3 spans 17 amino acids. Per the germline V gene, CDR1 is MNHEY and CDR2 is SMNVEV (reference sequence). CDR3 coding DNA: TGTGCCAGCAGTAGTACTAGCGGGAGGTGGGCCTTAAATGAGCAGTTCTTC. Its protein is CASSSTSGRWALNEQFF.

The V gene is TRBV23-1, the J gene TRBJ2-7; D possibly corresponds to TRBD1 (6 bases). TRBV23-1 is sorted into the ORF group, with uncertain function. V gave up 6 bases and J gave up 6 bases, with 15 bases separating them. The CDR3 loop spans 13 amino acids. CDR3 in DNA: TGCGCCAGCAGGCGACAGGCGCTCGCCGAGCAGTACTTC. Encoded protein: CASRRQALAEQYF.

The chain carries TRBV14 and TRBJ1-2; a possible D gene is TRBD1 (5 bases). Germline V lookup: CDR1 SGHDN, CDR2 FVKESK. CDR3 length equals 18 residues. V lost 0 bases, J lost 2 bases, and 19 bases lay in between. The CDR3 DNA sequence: TGTGCCAGCAGCCAAGAGGGGAGGACAATTCGGACGAACTATGGCTACACCTTC. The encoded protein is CASSQEGRTIRTNYGYTF.

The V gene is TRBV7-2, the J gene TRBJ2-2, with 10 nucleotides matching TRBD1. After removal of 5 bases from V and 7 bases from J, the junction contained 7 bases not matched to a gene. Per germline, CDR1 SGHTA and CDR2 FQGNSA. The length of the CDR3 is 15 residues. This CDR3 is CASSLRQGAGGELFF. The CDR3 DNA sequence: TGTGCCAGCAGCCTTAGACAGGGGGCGGGCGGGGAGCTGTTTTTT. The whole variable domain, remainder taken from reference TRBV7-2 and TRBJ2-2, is GAGVSQSPSNKVTEKGKDVELRCDPISGHTALYWYRQSLGQGLEFLIYFQGNSAPDKSGLPSDRFSAERTGGSVSTLTIQRTQQEDSAVYLCASSLRQGAGGELFFGEGSRLTVL.

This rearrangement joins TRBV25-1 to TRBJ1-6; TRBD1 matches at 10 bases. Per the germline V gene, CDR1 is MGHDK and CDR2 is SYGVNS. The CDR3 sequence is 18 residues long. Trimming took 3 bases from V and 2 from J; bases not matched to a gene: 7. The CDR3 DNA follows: TGTGCCAGCAGTGACTCTCCCGGGACAGGGGCCTATAATTCACCCCTCCACTTT. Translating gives CASSDSPGTGAYNSPLHF.

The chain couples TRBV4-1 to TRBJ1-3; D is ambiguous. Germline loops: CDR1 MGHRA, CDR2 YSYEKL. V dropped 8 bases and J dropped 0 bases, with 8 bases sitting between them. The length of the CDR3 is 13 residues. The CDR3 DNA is TGCGCCAGCTCGGGGATCTCTGGAAACACCATATATTTT. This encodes CASSGISGNTIYF.